Listed below are T cell receptor beta chains from one sample, sequenced in a study of T cell responses to AZD1222 COVID-19 vaccine. Sequenced by immunoSEQ multiplex PCR; TCRdb stores in-frame clones only, minus some. The repertoire includes about 45,000 clones, around 81% of them detected once, and less than 5% sits in the top ten. This specimen consisted of peripheral blood, obtained on day 0 of AZD1222 vaccination. These receptors all come from an adult in good health. Each CDR3 is given with its conserved first and last residue. A D gene is named only where the DNA matches it firmly. Expanded clones get a size class; other rows say once, few or many, or leave the size out.

clone size	J gene	V gene	D gene	CDR3 protein	CDR3 DNA
.	TRBJ1-3	TRBV7-2	.	CASSSTAGNTIYF	TGTGCCAGCAGTTCTACGGCTGGAAACACCATATATTTT
once	TRBJ2-3	TRBV4-3	.	CASSQAAGPDTQYF	TGCGCCAGCAGCCAAGCCGCGGGGCCAGATACGCAGTATTTT
.	TRBJ2-2	TRBV3-1/TRBV3-2	.	CASSQGFIGELFF	TGTGCCAGCAGCCAAGGCTTCATCGGGGAGCTGTTTTTT
.	TRBJ1-6	TRBV7-2	TRBD1	CASSTRPTGSNSPLHF	TGTGCCAGCAGCACGAGACCGACAGGGTCTAATTCACCCCTCCACTTT
.	TRBJ2-3	TRBV2	TRBD2	CASTISGGASTDTQYF	TGTGCCAGTACAATCAGCGGGGGGGCTAGCACAGATACGCAGTATTTT
.	TRBJ2-5	TRBV24-1	TRBD2	CATSDYPGGAFTGGKETQYF	TGTGCCACCAGTGATTACCCCGGGGGGGCTTTCACAGGAGGGAAAGAGACCCAGTACTTC
.	TRBJ1-3	TRBV28	.	CASSLQQGIAGNTIYF	TGTGCCAGCAGTCTACAACAGGGTATAGCTGGAAACACCATATATTTT
.	TRBJ1-1	TRBV11-3	.	CASGRNTEAFF	TGTGCCAGCGGCAGGAACACTGAAGCTTTCTTT
.	TRBJ2-7	TRBV20-1	.	CSARGGYEQYF	TGCAGTGCTAGAGGAGGCTACGAGCAGTACTTC
.	TRBJ1-3	TRBV5-1	.	CASSLARASGNTIYF	TGCGCCAGCAGCTTGGCACGGGCAAGCGGAAACACCATATATTTT
few	TRBJ2-5	TRBV7-6	TRBD1	CASSFATGITGGGETQYF	TGTGCCAGCAGTTTTGCCACAGGGATAACAGGGGGCGGGGAGACCCAGTACTTC
few	TRBJ1-3	TRBV10-3	.	CAISDQGRSGNTIYF	TGTGCCATCAGTGACCAGGGGAGGTCTGGAAACACCATATATTTT
.	TRBJ2-2	TRBV2	.	CASSESQGYTGELFF	TGTGCCAGCAGTGAGAGTCAGGGGTACACCGGGGAGCTGTTTTTT
.	TRBJ1-1	TRBV5-1	.	CASIRGFTEAFF	TGCGCCAGCATCCGGGGCTTCACTGAAGCTTTCTTT
.	TRBJ1-1	TRBV28	.	CASSTDGVVTNTEAFF	TGTGCCAGCAGCACGGACGGAGTTGTTACGAACACTGAAGCTTTCTTT
.	TRBJ1-3	TRBV3-1/TRBV3-2	.	CASSLSRDRPGNTIYF	TGTGCCAGCAGCTTAAGTCGGGACCGCCCTGGAAACACCATATATTTT
.	TRBJ1-1	TRBV28	.	CASSPPRELGAEAFF	TGTGCCAGCAGTCCACCCAGGGAACTCGGCGCTGAAGCTTTCTTT
few	TRBJ2-3	TRBV2	TRBD1	CASTLGQGATDTQYF	TGTGCCAGCACCCTCGGACAGGGGGCAACAGATACGCAGTATTTT
.	TRBJ2-2	TRBV7-3	.	CASSSPGSRDTGELFF	TGTGCCAGCAGCTCCCCGGGGTCTCGAGACACCGGGGAGCTGTTTTTT
.	TRBJ2-5	TRBV3-1/TRBV3-2	.	CASSQGGVGRTQYF	TGTGCCAGCAGCCAAGGGGGCGTAGGAAGGACCCAGTACTTC
.	TRBJ2-7	TRBV20-1	.	CSARGGSEQYF	TGCAGTGCCAGAGGGGGGAGCGAGCAGTACTTC
.	TRBJ2-7	TRBV7-6	.	CASSLMQGLYF	TGTGCCAGCAGCTTAATGCAGGGCCTGTACTTC
.	TRBJ1-1	TRBV11-3	.	CASSFSGTEAFF	TGTGCCAGCAGCTTCTCAGGCACTGAAGCTTTCTTT
.	TRBJ2-5	TRBV7-8	TRBD1	CASSTRGRTYQETQYF	TGTGCCAGCAGTACAAGGGGGCGTACGTACCAAGAGACCCAGTACTTC
.	TRBJ1-5	TRBV28	.	CASSPPPRIGRTGNQPQHF	TGTGCCAGCAGTCCGCCCCCGCGGATCGGGAGGACAGGCAATCAGCCCCAGCATTTT
.	TRBJ1-6	TRBV6-2/TRBV6-3	.	CASSYAGSSYNSPLHF	TGTGCCAGCAGTTACGCCGGGAGCTCCTATAATTCACCCCTCCACTTT
.	TRBJ1-2	TRBV10-2	.	CASSESDGYGYTF	TGCGCCAGCAGTGAGTCGGATGGGTATGGCTACACCTTC
.	TRBJ2-7	TRBV2	.	CASSSELWDEQYF	TGTGCCAGCAGCTCGGAGCTCTGGGACGAGCAGTACTTC
.	TRBJ1-6	TRBV5-5	.	CASSLAAGTRMGSPLHF	TGTGCCAGCAGCTTGGCCGCCGGGACCCGGATGGGCTCACCCCTCCACTTT
few	TRBJ2-2	TRBV5-1	.	CASSLVGQTGELFF	TGCGCCAGCAGCTTGGTTGGACAAACCGGGGAGCTGTTTTTT
few	TRBJ1-1	TRBV5-5	.	CASSLGDVAEAFF	TGTGCCAGCAGCTTGGGGGACGTAGCAGAAGCTTTCTTT
.	TRBJ2-7	TRBV18	TRBD1	CASSLQNRGEQYF	TGTGCCAGCTCACTTCAAAACAGGGGCGAGCAGTACTTC
.	TRBJ2-7	TRBV11-3	.	CASSPSIQKNYEQYF	TGTGCCAGCAGCCCCTCAATCCAGAAAAACTACGAGCAGTACTTC
.	TRBJ2-3	TRBV24-1	TRBD2	CATSEGPLAGGWVDTQYF	TGTGCCACCAGTGAAGGCCCTTTAGCGGGGGGCTGGGTAGATACGCAGTATTTT
.	TRBJ2-3	TRBV28	TRBD2	CASSHHLTSGGNTDTQYF	TGTGCCAGCAGCCACCACCTTACTAGCGGGGGGAACACAGATACGCAGTATTTT
.	TRBJ2-1	TRBV7-3	.	CASSLTGPGPRNEQFF	TGTGCCAGCAGCTTAACGGGCCCCGGACCTAGGAATGAGCAGTTCTTC
.	TRBJ1-3	TRBV28	.	CASSPGDGSFSGNTIYF	TGTGCCAGCAGTCCTGGGGACGGCTCCTTCTCTGGAAACACCATATATTTT
.	TRBJ1-2	TRBV19	.	CASSTRPNYGYTF	TGTGCCAGTAGTACTCGGCCTAACTATGGCTACACCTTC
.	TRBJ1-2	TRBV9	.	CASRAVNYGYTF	TGTGCCAGCAGGGCAGTTAACTATGGCTACACCTTC
.	TRBJ2-7	TRBV2	TRBD2	CASTRGGAKVNEQYF	TGTGCCAGCACTCGCGGGGGGGCCAAGGTGAACGAGCAGTACTTC
.	TRBJ1-2	TRBV7-3	.	CASSLGRDYGYTF	TGTGCCAGCAGCTTAGGAAGAGACTATGGCTACACCTTC
.	TRBJ1-5	TRBV5-8	.	CASSLVGTHSNQPQHF	TGTGCCAGCAGCTTGGTTGGGACACACAGCAATCAGCCCCAGCATTTT
.	TRBJ1-4	TRBV7-9	.	CASSLGLDPTNEKLFF	TGTGCCAGCAGCCTCGGCCTGGACCCAACTAATGAAAAACTGTTTTTT
.	TRBJ2-3	TRBV12-3/TRBV12-4	.	CASSFVQDTQYF	TGTGCCAGCAGTTTCGTTCAAGATACGCAGTATTTT
.	TRBJ1-4	TRBV7-9	.	CASSLTGRSEKLFF	TGTGCCAGCAGCTTAACTGGACGAAGTGAAAAACTGTTTTTT